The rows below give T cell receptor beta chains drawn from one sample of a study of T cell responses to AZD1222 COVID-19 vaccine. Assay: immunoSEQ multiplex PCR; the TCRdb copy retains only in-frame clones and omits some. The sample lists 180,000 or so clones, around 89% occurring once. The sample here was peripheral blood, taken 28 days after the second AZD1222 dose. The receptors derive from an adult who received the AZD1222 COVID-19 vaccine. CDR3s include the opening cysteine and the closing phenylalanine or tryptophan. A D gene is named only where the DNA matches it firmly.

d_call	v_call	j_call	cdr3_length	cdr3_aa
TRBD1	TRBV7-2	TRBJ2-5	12	CASGTGVETQYF
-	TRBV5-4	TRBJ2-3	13	CASSSDWPDTQYF
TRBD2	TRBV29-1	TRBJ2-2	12	CSGREVTGELFF
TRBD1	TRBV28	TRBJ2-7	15	CASSTGQGSSDEQYF
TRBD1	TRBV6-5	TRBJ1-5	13	CASRQGDGQPQHF
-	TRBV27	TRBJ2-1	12	CASNSGINEQFF
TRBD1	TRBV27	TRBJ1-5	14	CASSLDRVNQPQHF
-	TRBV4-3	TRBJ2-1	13	CASSQGKGGEQFF
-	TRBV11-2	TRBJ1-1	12	CASSLGVGEAFF
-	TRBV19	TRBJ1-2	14	CASRLGAAVVGYTF
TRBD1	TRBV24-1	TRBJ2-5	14	CATSDPGQEETQYF
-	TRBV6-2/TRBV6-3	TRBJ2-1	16	CASSYSISGSYNEQFF
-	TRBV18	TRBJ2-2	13	CASTRTGTGELFF
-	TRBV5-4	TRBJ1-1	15	CASSWAQSMNTEAFF
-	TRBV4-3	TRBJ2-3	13	CASSQVGTDTQYF
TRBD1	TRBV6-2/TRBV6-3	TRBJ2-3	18	CASSWDRGLPSGTDTQYF
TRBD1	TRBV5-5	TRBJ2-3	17	CASSLLSGTGYADTQYF
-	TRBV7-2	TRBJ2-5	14	CASSLSRAEETQYF
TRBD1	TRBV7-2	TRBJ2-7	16	CASRYAVGQGGYEQYF
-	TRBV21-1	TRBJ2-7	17	CASSKGEAFSTTYEQYF
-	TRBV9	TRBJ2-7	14	CASSPAAGSYEQYF
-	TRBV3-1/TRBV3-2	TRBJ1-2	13	CASSLGTLYGYTF
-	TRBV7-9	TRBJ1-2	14	CASSLALGRYGYTF
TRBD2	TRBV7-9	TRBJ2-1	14	CASSLAADYNEQFF
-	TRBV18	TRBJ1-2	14	CASSRDLGDYGYTF
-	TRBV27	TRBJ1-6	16	CASSSPRRVPNSPLHF
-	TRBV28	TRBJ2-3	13	CASSLYSTDTQYF
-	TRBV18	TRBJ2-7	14	CASSPKQRDGEQYF
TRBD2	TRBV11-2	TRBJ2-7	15	CASSQSGSGVNEQYF
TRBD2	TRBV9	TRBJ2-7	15	CASSVVAGGSHEQYF
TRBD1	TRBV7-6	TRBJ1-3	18	CASSPRGAGGFTGNTIYF
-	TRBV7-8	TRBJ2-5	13	CASSLRVAETQYF
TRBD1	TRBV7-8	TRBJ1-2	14	CASSSTGDRGGYTF
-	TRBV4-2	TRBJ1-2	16	CASSPTSGKANYGYTF
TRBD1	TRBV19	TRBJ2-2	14	CASMDRSNTGELFF
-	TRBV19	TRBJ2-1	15	CASSATGQTYNEQFF
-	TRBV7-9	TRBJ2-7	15	CASSFDGATVYEQYF
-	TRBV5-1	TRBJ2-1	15	CASSFALLRVNEQFF
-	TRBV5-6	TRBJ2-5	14	CASSLAGAGETQYF
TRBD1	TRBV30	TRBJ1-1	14	CAWSGGQGTTEAFF
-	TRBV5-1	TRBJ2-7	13	CASSRGGTTEQYF
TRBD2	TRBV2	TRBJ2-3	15	CASIPAGVGTDTQYF
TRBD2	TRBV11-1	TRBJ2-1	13	CASSSREGNEQFF
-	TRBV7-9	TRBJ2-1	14	CASSPASSYNEQFF
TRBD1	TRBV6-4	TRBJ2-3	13	CASRDRVTDTQYF
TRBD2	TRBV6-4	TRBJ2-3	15	CASSDSGTSGDTQYF
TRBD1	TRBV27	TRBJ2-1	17	CASSSLQGRPPYNEQFF
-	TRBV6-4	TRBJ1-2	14	CASSEGSSSYGYTF
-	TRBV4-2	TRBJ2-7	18	CASSQEGDWTLSSYEQYF
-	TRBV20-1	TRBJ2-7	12	CSASRQDYEQYF
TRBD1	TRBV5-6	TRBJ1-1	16	CASRPTGRGRNTEAFF
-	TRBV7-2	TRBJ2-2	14	CASSIQGNTGELFF
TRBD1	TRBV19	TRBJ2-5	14	CASSRTGTGETQYF
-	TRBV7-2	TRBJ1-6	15	CASSLHTGYNSPLHF